A selection of T cell receptor beta chains follows, all from one sample in a study of siplizumab effects on memory and regulatory T cells. Measured with immunoSEQ multiplex PCR; TCRdb has only the in-frame clones, and not every one. The sample shows roughly 100,000 clones, 90% to 95% of them seen only once. The specimen sequenced was CD8+ T cells sorted from blood. The receptor set was obtained from a human donor in good health. Both conserved end residues are part of each CDR3. Clone size is shown for a subset of rows, as once, few, many or a class of expanded clone.

CDR3 protein: CASSPPRIQNTDTQYF; J gene: TRBJ2-3; V gene: TRBV18; clone size: -
CDR3 protein: CASSVGFDGGSSYNEQFF; J gene: TRBJ2-1; V gene: TRBV9; clone size: -
CDR3 protein: CAWNLEGRMEYGYTF; J gene: TRBJ1-2; V gene: TRBV30; clone size: -
CDR3 protein: CASSASVPLAGDSGANVLTF; J gene: TRBJ2-6; V gene: TRBV27; clone size: -
CDR3 protein: CASSGAGEYEQYF; J gene: TRBJ2-7; V gene: TRBV27; clone size: -
CDR3 protein: CASSFGPAGNTGELFF; J gene: TRBJ2-2; V gene: TRBV7-9; clone size: -
CDR3 protein: CASSGEGPFQETQYF; J gene: TRBJ2-5; V gene: TRBV25-1; clone size: -
CDR3 protein: CASSYPGGELFF; J gene: TRBJ2-2; V gene: TRBV6-5; clone size: -
CDR3 protein: CASSLVPRAGNTIYF; J gene: TRBJ1-3; V gene: TRBV11-2; clone size: once
CDR3 protein: CATNPMAGAYNEQFF; J gene: TRBJ2-1; V gene: TRBV15; clone size: -
CDR3 protein: CASSQDATAEETQYF; J gene: TRBJ2-5; V gene: TRBV4-1; clone size: -
CDR3 protein: CASTVQGGTNTIYF; J gene: TRBJ1-3; V gene: TRBV7-9; clone size: -
CDR3 protein: CASSQSLAGLANNEQFF; J gene: TRBJ2-1; V gene: TRBV4-3; clone size: -
CDR3 protein: CASSPPPGEGYQPQHF; J gene: TRBJ1-5; V gene: TRBV18; clone size: -